At least ten counts were recorded for the clone carrying this TCR beta chain. Thyroid ultrasound, orbital computed tomography, clinical symptoms, and serum thyroxine and TRAb underpinned diagnoses. This record comes from a study of T cells in Graves' hyperthyroidism and ophthalmopathy. This CDR3 spans 16 amino acids. Between the trimmed V and J ends, which lost 5 bases and 1 base, there was a span of 17 bases. Amplified TCR beta CDR3 regions came from RNA transcripts. An initial round of RT-PCR targeting the TCR CDR3 relied on the HTBI primer set. TCRdb analysed the multiplex PCR reads with MiXCR anew, one entry per CDR3 protein. The data contain roughly 500,000 distinct CDR3 sequences, 46% of them singletons.

The V and J genes are TRBV12-3 or TRBV12-4 and TRBJ1-1; D unclear. Material for sequencing was peripheral blood or thyroid tissue (not recorded which). This receptor was obtained from an adult woman with Graves' disease, either hyperthyroidism or ophthalmopathy (not recorded which). The CDR3 DNA sequence: TGTGCCAGCAGTGCTGGAGGCGGCCGGCCGAACACTGAAGCTTTCTTT. Amino acids: CASSAGGGRPNTEAFF.